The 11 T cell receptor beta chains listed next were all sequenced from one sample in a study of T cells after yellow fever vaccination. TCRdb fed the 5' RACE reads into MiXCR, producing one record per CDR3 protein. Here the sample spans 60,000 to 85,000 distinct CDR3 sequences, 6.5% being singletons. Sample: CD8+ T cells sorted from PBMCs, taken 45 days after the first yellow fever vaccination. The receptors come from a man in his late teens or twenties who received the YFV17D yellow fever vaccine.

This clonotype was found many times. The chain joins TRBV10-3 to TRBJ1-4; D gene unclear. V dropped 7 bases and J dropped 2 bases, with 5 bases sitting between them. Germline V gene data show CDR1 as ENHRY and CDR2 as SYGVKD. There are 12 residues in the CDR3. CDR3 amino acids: CAIKDTNEKLFF. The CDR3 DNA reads TGTGCCATCAAAGATACTAATGAAAAACTGTTTTTT.

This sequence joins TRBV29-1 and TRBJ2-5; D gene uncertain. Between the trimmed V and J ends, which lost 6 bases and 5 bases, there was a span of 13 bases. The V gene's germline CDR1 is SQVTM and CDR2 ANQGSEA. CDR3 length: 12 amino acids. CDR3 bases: TGCAGCGTGGTCGAGGTGGGGGAGACCCAGTACTTC. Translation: CSVVEVGETQYF.

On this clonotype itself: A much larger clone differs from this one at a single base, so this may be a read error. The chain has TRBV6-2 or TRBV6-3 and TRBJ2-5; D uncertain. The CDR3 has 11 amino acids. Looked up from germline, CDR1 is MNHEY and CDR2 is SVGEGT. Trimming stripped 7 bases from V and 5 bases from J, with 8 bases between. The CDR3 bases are TGTGCCAGCACCGGCGAGGAGACCCAGTACTTC. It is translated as CASTGEETQYF.

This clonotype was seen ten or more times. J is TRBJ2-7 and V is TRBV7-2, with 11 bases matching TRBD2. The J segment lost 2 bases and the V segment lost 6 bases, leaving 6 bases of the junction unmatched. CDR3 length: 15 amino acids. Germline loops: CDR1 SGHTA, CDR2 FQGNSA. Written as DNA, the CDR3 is TGTGCCAGCAGTATTCTAGCGGGGGGAACCTACGAGCAGTACGTC. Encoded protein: CASSILAGGTYEQYV.

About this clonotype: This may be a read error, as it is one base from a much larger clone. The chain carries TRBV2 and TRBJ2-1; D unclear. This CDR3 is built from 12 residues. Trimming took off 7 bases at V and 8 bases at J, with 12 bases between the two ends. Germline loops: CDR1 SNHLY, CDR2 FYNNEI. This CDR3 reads CASTNMVDEQFF. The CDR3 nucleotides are TGTGCCAGCACGAACATGGTGGATGAGCAGTTCTTC. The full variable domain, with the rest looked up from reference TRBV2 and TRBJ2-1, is EPEVTQTPSHQVTQMGQEVILRCVPISNHLYFYWYRQILGQKVEFLVSFYNNEISEKSEIFDDQFSVERPDGSNFTLKIRSTKLEDSAMYFCASTNMVDEQFFGPGTRLTVL.

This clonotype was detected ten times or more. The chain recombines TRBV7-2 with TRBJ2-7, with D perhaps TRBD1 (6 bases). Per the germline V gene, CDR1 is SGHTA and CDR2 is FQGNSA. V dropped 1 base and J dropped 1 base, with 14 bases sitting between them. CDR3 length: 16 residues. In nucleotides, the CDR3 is TGTGCCAGCAGCTTAGACCTCAGGACAGCATCCTACGAGCAGTACTTC. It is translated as CASSLDLRTASYEQYF.

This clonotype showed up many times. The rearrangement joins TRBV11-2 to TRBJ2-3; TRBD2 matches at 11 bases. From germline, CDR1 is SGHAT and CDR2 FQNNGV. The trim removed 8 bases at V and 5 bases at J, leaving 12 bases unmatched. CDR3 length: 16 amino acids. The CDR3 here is CASAMSTSGVVDTQYF. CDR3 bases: TGTGCCAGCGCGATGTCGACTAGCGGGGTTGTAGATACGCAGTATTTT.

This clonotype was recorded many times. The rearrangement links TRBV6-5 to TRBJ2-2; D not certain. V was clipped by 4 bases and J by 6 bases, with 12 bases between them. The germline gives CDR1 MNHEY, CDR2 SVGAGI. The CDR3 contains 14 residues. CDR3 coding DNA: TGTGCCAGCAGTTGGGCACAAGGGTCCGGGGAGCTGTTTTTT. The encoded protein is CASSWAQGSGELFF.

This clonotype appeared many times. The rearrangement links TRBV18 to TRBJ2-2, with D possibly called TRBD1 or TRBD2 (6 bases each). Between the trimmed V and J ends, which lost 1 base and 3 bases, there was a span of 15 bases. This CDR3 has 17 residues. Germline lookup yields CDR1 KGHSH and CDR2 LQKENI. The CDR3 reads CASSPLGGLAHTGELFF. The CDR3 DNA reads TGTGCCAGCTCACCACTTGGGGGGCTAGCGCACACCGGGGAGCTGTTTTTT.

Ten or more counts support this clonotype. This chain's CDR3 is CASSFPGQEYNEQFF. In nucleotides, the CDR3 is TGTGCCAGCAGTTTTCCGGGACAGGAATACAATGAGCAGTTCTTC. The gene calls are TRBV28 and TRBJ2-1; 8 bases align to TRBD1. Trimming at V came to 3 bases and at J to 4 bases, leaving 5 bases not matched to a gene. Germline V gene sequence: CDR1 MDHEN, CDR2 SYDVKM. This CDR3 region has 15 residues.

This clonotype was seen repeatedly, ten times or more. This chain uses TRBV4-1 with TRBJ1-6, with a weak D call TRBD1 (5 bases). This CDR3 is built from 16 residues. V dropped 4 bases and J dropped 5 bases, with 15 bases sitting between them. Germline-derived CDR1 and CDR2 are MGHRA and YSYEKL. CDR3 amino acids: CASSLKSGGHNSPLHF. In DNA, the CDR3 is TGCGCCAGCAGCCTTAAATCCGGGGGACATAATTCACCCCTCCACTTT.